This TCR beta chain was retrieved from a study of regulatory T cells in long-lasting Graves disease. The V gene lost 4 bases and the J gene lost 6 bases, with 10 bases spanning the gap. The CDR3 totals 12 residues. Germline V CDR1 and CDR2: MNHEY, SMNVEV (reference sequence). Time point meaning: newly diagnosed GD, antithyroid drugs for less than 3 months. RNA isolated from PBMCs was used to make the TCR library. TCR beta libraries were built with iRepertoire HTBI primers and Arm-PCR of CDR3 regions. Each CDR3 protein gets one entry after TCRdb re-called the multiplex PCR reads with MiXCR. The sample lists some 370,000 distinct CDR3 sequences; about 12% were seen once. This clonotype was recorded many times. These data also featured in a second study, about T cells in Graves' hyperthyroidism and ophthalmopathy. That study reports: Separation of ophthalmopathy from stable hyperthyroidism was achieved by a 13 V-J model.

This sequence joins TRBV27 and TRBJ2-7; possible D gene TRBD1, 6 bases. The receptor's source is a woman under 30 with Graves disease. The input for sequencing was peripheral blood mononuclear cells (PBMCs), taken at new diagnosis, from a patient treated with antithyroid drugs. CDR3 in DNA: TGTGCCAGCAGTTCCCCAGGGGCCGAGCAGTACTTC. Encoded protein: CASSSPGAEQYF.